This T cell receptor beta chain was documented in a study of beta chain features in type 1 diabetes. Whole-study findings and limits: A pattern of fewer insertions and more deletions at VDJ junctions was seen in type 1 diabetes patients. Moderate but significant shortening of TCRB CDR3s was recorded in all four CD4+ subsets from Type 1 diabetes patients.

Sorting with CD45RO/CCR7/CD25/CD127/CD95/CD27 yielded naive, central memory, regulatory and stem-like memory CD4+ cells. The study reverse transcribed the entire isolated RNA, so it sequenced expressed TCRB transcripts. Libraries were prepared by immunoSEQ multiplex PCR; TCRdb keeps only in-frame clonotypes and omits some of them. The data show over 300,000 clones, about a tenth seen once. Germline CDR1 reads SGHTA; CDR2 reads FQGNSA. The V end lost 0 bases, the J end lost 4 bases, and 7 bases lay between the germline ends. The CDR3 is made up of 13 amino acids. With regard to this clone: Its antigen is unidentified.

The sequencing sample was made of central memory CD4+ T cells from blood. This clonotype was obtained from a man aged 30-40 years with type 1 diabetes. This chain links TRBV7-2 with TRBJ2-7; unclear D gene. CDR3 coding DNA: TGTGCCAGCAGCTTAGCGCTGGTTTACGAGCAGTACTTC. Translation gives CASSLALVYEQYF.